Below, 28 T cell receptor beta chains from the same sample are listed, as sequenced in a study of blood T cell repertoires in COVID-19. Clones were read by immunoSEQ multiplex PCR, and TCRdb kept only the in-frame ones, dropping some. This table holds a few hundred thousand clones, roughly 76% found once. What was sequenced was peripheral blood. These receptors were collected from a human donor in a cohort sampled during active COVID-19.

This clone was counted between two and nine times. The rearrangement uses TRBV6-2 or TRBV6-3 and TRBJ2-3; 8 nucleotides align to TRBD2. CDR1 is MNHEY and CDR2 is SVGEGT in the germline V gene. V lost 0 bases and J lost 14; bases outside the gene matches: 13. The CDR3 length is 15 residues. The CDR3 DNA is TGTGCCAGCAGTTACTCCCCCGGACTAGCCCTGAACGGGTATTTT. Translated, it gives CASSYSPGLALNGYF.

This chain uses TRBV6-5 with TRBJ2-1; D gene ambiguous. CDR1 MNHEY and CDR2 SVGAGI come from the germline V gene. CDR3 size: 14 residues. Between the trimmed V and J ends, which lost 6 bases and 6 bases, there was a span of 15 bases. The CDR3 reads CASSASARVNEQFF. The CDR3 coding sequence is TGTGCCAGCAGCGCTAGTGCAAGAGTCAATGAGCAGTTCTTC.

About this clone itself: One end of the junction fails to match germline, which may point to a read error. The CDR3 spells CASSLDRANSEAFF. CDR3 bases: TGTGCCAGCAGCTTGGACAGGGCGAACTCTGAAGCTTTCTTT. The chain links TRBV11-2 to TRBJ1-1; TRBD1 agrees at 8 bases. The CDR3 has 14 amino acids. Germline V gene lookup returns CDR1 SGHAT and CDR2 FQNNGV.

The rearrangement links TRBV2 to TRBJ1-2; D remains unclear. The CDR3 totals 13 residues. Germline V lookup: CDR1 SNHLY, CDR2 FYNNEI. V lost 3 bases to trimming and J lost 6 bases, with 11 bases between them. As DNA, the CDR3 is TGTGCCAGCAGTGACGACATGGGCAATGGCTACACCTTC. Its translation is CASSDDMGNGYTF.

The V call is TRBV18, the J call TRBJ2-7, with 8 positions matching TRBD1. Germline V gene lookup returns CDR1 KGHSH and CDR2 LQKENI. The CDR3 sequence is 14 residues long. V lost 1 base, J lost 5 bases, and 4 bases stayed unmatched. The CDR3 is CASSPLVTGDEQYF. CDR3 DNA: TGTGCCAGCTCACCACTCGTGACAGGGGACGAGCAGTACTTC.

Worth noting for this clone: Other DNA sequences in this sample translate to the same CDR3. The rearrangement links TRBV5-1 to TRBJ2-7, with a tentative D call TRBD1 (6 bases). Trimming shortened V by 2 bases and J by 1 base, and 10 bases separated the two germline ends. In germline, CDR1 is SGHRS, CDR2 YFSETQ. The CDR3 is 14 amino acids. CDR3 nucleotide sequence: TGCGCCAGCAGCTTACGGACAGATTCCTACGAGCAGTACTTC. Translated, it gives CASSLRTDSYEQYF.

V usage is TRBV15 and J usage is TRBJ2-1; 7 bases fit TRBD1. The CDR3 is 14 amino acids. J gave up 6 bases and V 2 bases, and 4 bases lay outside the gene matches. The germline V gene encodes CDR1 LNHNV and CDR2 YYDKDF (reference sequence). CDR3 bases: TGTGCCACCAGCAGAATTAGGGGGCGCAATGAGCAGTTCTTC. This gives the protein CATSRIRGRNEQFF.

The chain couples TRBV28 to TRBJ2-7; TRBD2 matches 11 bases. V lost 2 bases and J lost 3; bases outside the gene matches: 3. The CDR3 loop spans 15 amino acids. Germline V gene lookup returns CDR1 MDHEN and CDR2 SYDVKM. The CDR3 DNA is TGTGCCAGCAGTTTAGCGACTAGCGGGATCTACGAGCAGTACTTC. Translation gives CASSLATSGIYEQYF.

The rearrangement links TRBV6-5 to TRBJ2-7, with 8 bases identical to TRBD1. Germline V gene lookup returns CDR1 MNHEY and CDR2 SVGAGI. The trim removed 6 bases at V and 2 bases at J, leaving 6 bases unmatched. The CDR3 is made up of 14 amino acids. The CDR3 nucleotides read TGTGCCAGCAGGCGGACAGGGCTTACCTACGAGCAGTACTTC. This translates into CASRRTGLTYEQYF.

Details on this clone: The sample carries other DNA sequences with the same CDR3. The rearrangement uses TRBV19 and TRBJ2-5; no clear D gene. Germline CDR1 and CDR2: LNHDA and SQIVND (reference sequence). Trimming removed 3 bases at V and 2 bases at J, with 7 bases between. The CDR3 covers 13 residues. The CDR3 bases are TGTGCCAGTAGTATTGGGCCACAAGAGACCCAGTACTTC. Protein: CASSIGPQETQYF.

V usage is TRBV19 and J usage is TRBJ1-1; 7 nucleotides align to TRBD1. V shed 5 bases and J 0 bases; nucleotides not matched to a gene: 6. The CDR3 loop spans 15 amino acids. Germline V gives CDR1 LNHDA, CDR2 SQIVND (reference sequence). The CDR3, as DNA: TGTGCCAGTAGTCTCGACAGGGCGGTGAACACTGAAGCTTTCTTT. Residues: CASSLDRAVNTEAFF.

The chain has TRBV4-1 and TRBJ2-3; 8 positions agree with TRBD2. The germline CDR1 and CDR2 sequences are MGHRA and YSYEKL. CDR3 size: 17 residues. V was clipped by 4 bases and J by 0 bases; unmatched bases: 9. The CDR3 region has the DNA TGCGCCAGCAGCCGGCGTGGTCTAGCGGGTAGCACAGATACGCAGTATTTT. Protein sequence: CASSRRGLAGSTDTQYF.

The chain couples TRBV6-2 or TRBV6-3 to TRBJ2-7; 8 bases fit TRBD1. This CDR3 has 12 residues. V dropped 6 bases and J dropped 9; count of bases not matched to a gene: 7. Germline CDR1 is MNHEY and CDR2 is SVGEGT. CDR3 bases: TGTGCCAGCAGCCAGACAGGGGCCGGGCAGTACTTC. Translated, it gives CASSQTGAGQYF.

V and J are TRBV30 and TRBJ1-4, with TRBD1 matching 8 bases. Germline V CDR1 and CDR2: GTSNPN, SVGIG (reference sequence). Trimming cost V 4 bases and J 8 bases; bases outside gene matches: 12. This CDR3 comprises 15 residues. DNA of the CDR3: TGTGCCTGGACCCGATGGGGACAGGTGGACGAAAAACTGTTTTTT. This sequence encodes CAWTRWGQVDEKLFF.

CDR3 DNA sequence: TGCGCCAGCAGTCCCACCGGACTAGCGGGAGTGGTTGAGCAGTTCTTC. Translating it yields CASSPTGLAGVVEQFF. The chain uses TRBV5-1 and TRBJ2-1, with 13 bases lining up with TRBD2. Trimming took 5 bases from V and 9 from J; bases not matched to a gene: 11. Per the germline V gene, CDR1 is SGHRS and CDR2 is YFSETQ. The CDR3 runs 16 residues.

The chain joins TRBV20-1 to TRBJ2-7, with D tentatively TRBD2 (5 bases). With 6 bases removed from V and 3 bases from J, the gap between germline ends came to 9 bases. The CDR3 consists of 11 residues. Germline V CDR1 and CDR2: DFQATT, SNEGSKA (reference sequence). The CDR3 region is CSANRDYEQYF. DNA of the CDR3: TGCAGTGCAAACCGGGACTACGAGCAGTACTTC.

This sequence joins TRBV25-1 and TRBJ2-7; D unresolved. Germline values: CDR1 MGHDK, CDR2 SYGVNS. The CDR3 consists of 11 residues. Trimming pared 1 base from V and 5 bases from J, leaving 3 bases between. CDR3 sequence (DNA): TGTGCCAGCAGTGAATTTAACGAGCAGTACTTC. It yields the protein CASSEFNEQYF.

This clone has just one count. CDR3: CATGTQRTSNTGELFF. In nucleotides, the CDR3 is TGTGCCACCGGTACCCAGCGGACCTCGAACACCGGGGAGCTGTTTTTT. The rearrangement links TRBV24-1 to TRBJ2-2; maybe TRBD2 (5 bases). The germline V gene has CDR1 KGHDR and CDR2 SFDVKD. The length of the CDR3 is 16 residues. The V end was cut by 9 bases, the J end by 0 bases, with 16 bases between.

The chain carries TRBV18 and TRBJ1-1, with D perhaps TRBD1 (5 bases). CDR1 and CDR2 from the germline V gene are KGHSH and LQKENI. Deletions cut 6 bases from V and 4 bases from J, with 21 bases between. This CDR3 has 16 amino acids. CDR3: CASSQRARGKITEAFF. The CDR3 nucleotides read TGTGCCAGCTCTCAGCGAGCACGGGGGAAGATCACTGAAGCTTTCTTT.

This clone was seen more than once but under ten times. The V gene is TRBV27, the J gene TRBJ2-7; TRBD2 matches at 8 bases. Germline CDR1 is MNHEY and CDR2 is SMNVEV (reference sequence). The CDR3 spans 17 residues. The V and J ends lost 3 bases and 3 bases, in that order; junction bases with no gene match: 13. CDR3 loop: CASSFHFTGTRNYEQYF. In DNA, the CDR3 is TGTGCCAGCAGTTTTCACTTTACCGGGACTAGAAACTACGAGCAGTACTTC.

The rearrangement joins TRBV2 to TRBJ2-7, with 12 bases identical to TRBD1. The V segment lost 5 bases and the J segment 4 bases; nucleotides outside the gene matches: 6. CDR1 is SNHLY and CDR2 is FYNNEI in the germline V gene. The CDR3 loop spans 15 amino acids. CDR3 sequence reads: CASSLGDRGPYEQYF. Here the CDR3 DNA reads TGTGCCAGCAGTCTAGGGGACAGGGGGCCGTACGAGCAGTACTTC.

This chain uses TRBV28 with TRBJ2-7; possible D gene TRBD1, 5 bases. Germline CDR1 is MDHEN and CDR2 is SYDVKM. The V end was cut by 7 bases, the J end by 2 bases, with 6 bases between. This CDR3 is 11 amino acids long. The CDR3 nucleotides read TGTGCCAGCAAGACAGCCTACGAGCAGTACTTC. It specifies CASKTAYEQYF.

On this clone: The sample holds other DNA sequences that translate to the same CDR3. CDR3 protein: CASSLGLAGGSYEQYF. The CDR3 DNA reads TGTGCCAGCAGTTTAGGCCTAGCGGGAGGCTCCTACGAGCAGTACTTC. This rearrangement joins TRBV27 to TRBJ2-7; 11 bases agree with TRBD2. Germline loops: CDR1 MNHEY, CDR2 SMNVEV (reference sequence). J was trimmed by 0 bases and V by 2 bases; bases with no gene match: 3. The CDR3 sequence is 16 residues long.

This chain joins TRBV5-6 and TRBJ2-5; 13 bases match TRBD2. V trimming: 5 bases; J trimming: 5 bases; junction bases outside the gene matches: 9. The CDR3 contains 16 residues. Germline V gene sequence: CDR1 SGHDT, CDR2 YYEEEE. CDR3 coding DNA: TGTGCCAGCAGGTTCCGCGGGACTAGCGGGACCGAGACCCAGTACTTC. Translated, it gives CASRFRGTSGTETQYF.

This chain connects TRBV5-1 to TRBJ1-3; 9 bases fit TRBD1. CDR1 SGHRS and CDR2 YFSETQ come from the germline V gene. The V gene end was trimmed by 4 bases and the J gene end by 2 bases; junction bases not matched to a gene: 1. The CDR3 loop spans 14 amino acids. Written as DNA, the CDR3 is TGCGCCAGCAGCCGGGACAGGGCTGGAAACACCATATATTTT. It encodes CASSRDRAGNTIYF. The variable domain in full, with the rest retrieved from reference TRBV5-1 and TRBJ1-3, is KAGVTQTPRYLIKTRGQQVTLSCSPISGHRSVSWYQQTPGQGLQFLFEYFSETQRNKGNFPGRFSGRQFSNSRSEMNVSTLELGDSALYLCASSRDRAGNTIYFGEGSWLTVV.

The V and J genes are TRBV9 and TRBJ2-3; 11 bases are a match to TRBD2. Germline loops: CDR1 SGDLS, CDR2 YYNGEE. Unmatched junction bases numbered 2, after V lost 1 base and J lost 4 bases. The CDR3 contains 15 residues. The CDR3 sequence: CASSVRGLAADTQYF. CDR3 nucleotides: TGTGCCAGCAGCGTAAGGGGACTAGCGGCAGATACGCAGTATTTT.

This chain joins TRBV19 and TRBJ2-7; 14 bases are shared with TRBD2. The CDR3 is 15 amino acids. Germline trimming cut 6 bases from V and 6 bases from J; bases unmatched to any gene: 7. From germline, CDR1 is LNHDA and CDR2 SQIVND (reference sequence). CDR3 protein: CASSPGLAGVSEQYF. The CDR3 coding sequence is TGTGCCAGTAGCCCGGGACTAGCGGGAGTATCCGAGCAGTACTTC.

This clone was observed once. This rearrangement joins TRBV19 to TRBJ2-7; D ambiguous. The V and J ends lost 3 bases and 0 bases respectively, with 6 bases between them. This CDR3 comprises 13 residues. Germline assignment: CDR1 LNHDA and CDR2 SQIVND (reference sequence). The CDR3 reads CASSILLSYEQYF. Written as DNA, the CDR3 is TGTGCCAGTAGTATCTTACTCTCCTACGAGCAGTACTTC.